A selection of T cell receptor beta chains follows, all from one sample in a study of blood T cell repertoires in COVID-19. Clones were sequenced by immunoSEQ multiplex PCR, and TCRdb holds only the in-frame ones, with some missing. The data hold nearly 350,000 clones, with around 83% observed a single time. Sequencing used peripheral blood. These receptors all come from a man aged 30-40 years with active or convalescent COVID-19. Each CDR3 is given with its conserved first and last residue. Fields, in order: J gene, D gene, CDR3 length, clone size, V gene, CDR3 protein, CDR3 DNA. A D gene is named only where the DNA matches it firmly. Clone size appears in some rows only: once, few, many, or a class for an expanded clone.

j_call: TRBJ2-5; d_call: TRBD1; cdr3_length: 16; clone_size: -; v_call: TRBV7-8; cdr3_aa: CASSSQGALSRKTQYF; cdr3_nt: TGTGCCAGCAGCTCACAGGGGGCGTTATCTAGGAAGACCCAGTACTTC
j_call: TRBJ1-1; d_call: -; cdr3_length: 13; clone_size: -; v_call: TRBV15; cdr3_aa: CATSLGSRTEAFF; cdr3_nt: TGTGCCACCAGCTTAGGGAGTCGTACTGAAGCTTTCTTT
j_call: TRBJ1-2; d_call: TRBD1; cdr3_length: 16; clone_size: -; v_call: TRBV7-2; cdr3_aa: CASSSAPGTALRGYTF; cdr3_nt: TGTGCCAGCAGCTCCGCACCGGGGACAGCCTTACGGGGCTACACCTTC
j_call: TRBJ1-5; d_call: -; cdr3_length: 15; clone_size: -; v_call: TRBV18; cdr3_aa: CASSPRGNSNQPQHF; cdr3_nt: TGTGCCAGCTCACCACGCGGTAATAGCAATCAGCCCCAGCATTTT
j_call: TRBJ2-2; d_call: -; cdr3_length: 15; clone_size: -; v_call: TRBV28; cdr3_aa: CASSLLPGAGGELFF; cdr3_nt: TGTGCCAGCAGTTTATTGCCGGGAGCGGGCGGGGAGCTGTTTTTT
j_call: TRBJ2-3; d_call: -; cdr3_length: 11; clone_size: -; v_call: TRBV3-1/TRBV3-2; cdr3_aa: CASSQLDTQYF; cdr3_nt: TGTGCCAGCAGCCAACTAGATACGCAGTATTTT
j_call: TRBJ2-3; d_call: TRBD2; cdr3_length: 15; clone_size: -; v_call: TRBV7-2; cdr3_aa: CASSVGLAGRDTQYF; cdr3_nt: TGTGCCAGCAGCGTCGGCCTAGCGGGAAGGGATACGCAGTATTTT
j_call: TRBJ2-1; d_call: -; cdr3_length: 15; clone_size: once; v_call: TRBV5-1; cdr3_aa: CASSPGLPANNEQFF; cdr3_nt: TGCGCCAGCAGCCCGGGACTGCCCGCCAACAATGAGCAGTTCTTC
j_call: TRBJ1-2; d_call: TRBD1; cdr3_length: 13; clone_size: -; v_call: TRBV18; cdr3_aa: CASSRDSLYGYTF; cdr3_nt: TGTGCCAGCTCGCGGGACAGTTTATATGGCTACACCTTC
j_call: TRBJ1-2; d_call: TRBD1; cdr3_length: 18; clone_size: -; v_call: TRBV5-1; cdr3_aa: CASSLLVPDRGLSGGYTF; cdr3_nt: TGCGCCAGCAGCTTGCTCGTTCCAGACAGGGGACTGTCGGGAGGCTACACCTTC
j_call: TRBJ1-1; d_call: -; cdr3_length: 15; clone_size: few; v_call: TRBV15; cdr3_aa: CATSRSRGALSEAFF; cdr3_nt: TGTGCCACCAGCAGATCCCGGGGGGCTTTGAGTGAAGCTTTCTTT
j_call: TRBJ1-5; d_call: -; cdr3_length: 14; clone_size: -; v_call: TRBV28; cdr3_aa: CAIEQGGGDQPQHF; cdr3_nt: TGTGCCATCGAACAGGGTGGGGGGGATCAGCCCCAGCATTTT
j_call: TRBJ2-7; d_call: TRBD1; cdr3_length: 16; clone_size: -; v_call: TRBV7-6; cdr3_aa: CASSLVVGQGDNEQYF; cdr3_nt: TGTGCCAGCAGCTTAGTTGTGGGACAGGGGGATAACGAGCAGTACTTC
j_call: TRBJ1-1; d_call: TRBD1; cdr3_length: 14; clone_size: -; v_call: TRBV24-1; cdr3_aa: CATSPGGASDKAFF; cdr3_nt: TGTGCCACCAGTCCAGGGGGCGCATCCGACAAGGCTTTCTTT
j_call: TRBJ2-3; d_call: TRBD2; cdr3_length: 18; clone_size: -; v_call: TRBV19; cdr3_aa: CASSMQSHAGGGTDTQYF; cdr3_nt: TGTGCCAGTAGTATGCAGTCCCATGCGGGAGGGGGCACAGATACGCAGTATTTT
j_call: TRBJ2-1; d_call: TRBD2; cdr3_length: 15; clone_size: -; v_call: TRBV28; cdr3_aa: CASSPGGGSDNEQFF; cdr3_nt: TGTGCCAGCAGCCCCGGGGGAGGGTCGGACAATGAGCAGTTCTTC
j_call: TRBJ1-6; d_call: TRBD1; cdr3_length: 13; clone_size: -; v_call: TRBV12-3/TRBV12-4; cdr3_aa: CASRTGIHSPLHF; cdr3_nt: TGTGCCTCCAGGACAGGGATTCACTCACCCCTCCACTTT
j_call: TRBJ1-5; d_call: -; cdr3_length: 17; clone_size: -; v_call: TRBV7-5; cdr3_aa: CVRSLVGTGGNNQPQHF; cdr3_nt: TGTGTCAGAAGCTTAGTTGGGACAGGGGGTAACAATCAGCCCCAGCATTTT
j_call: TRBJ2-7; d_call: -; cdr3_length: 12; clone_size: -; v_call: TRBV10-3; cdr3_aa: CAIGSREDNEYF; cdr3_nt: TGTGCCATCGGGTCGCGAGAGGACAATGAGTACTTC
j_call: TRBJ1-6; d_call: -; cdr3_length: 16; clone_size: -; v_call: TRBV7-9; cdr3_aa: CASSLAGHYYNSPLHF; cdr3_nt: TGTGCCAGCAGCTTAGCAGGACACTATTATAATTCACCCCTCCACTTT
j_call: TRBJ1-4; d_call: -; cdr3_length: 11; clone_size: -; v_call: TRBV2; cdr3_aa: CASQTNEKLFF; cdr3_nt: TGTGCCAGCCAGACAAATGAAAAACTGTTTTTT
j_call: TRBJ2-7; d_call: TRBD1; cdr3_length: 15; clone_size: -; v_call: TRBV3-1/TRBV3-2; cdr3_aa: CASSRGQVKSYEQYF; cdr3_nt: TGTGCCAGCAGCCGCGGACAGGTGAAATCCTACGAGCAGTACTTC
j_call: TRBJ2-1; d_call: -; cdr3_length: 16; clone_size: -; v_call: TRBV5-1; cdr3_aa: CASSLLRDSSYNEQFF; cdr3_nt: TGCGCCAGCAGCTTGTTGCGGGATAGCTCCTACAATGAGCAGTTCTTC
j_call: TRBJ2-3; d_call: -; cdr3_length: 14; clone_size: -; v_call: TRBV4-1; cdr3_aa: CASSQDPVSDTQYF; cdr3_nt: TGCGCCAGCAGCCAAGATCCGGTTTCAGATACGCAGTATTTT
j_call: TRBJ1-1; d_call: -; cdr3_length: 16; clone_size: -; v_call: TRBV19; cdr3_aa: CASKLVWKGVNTEAFF; cdr3_nt: TGTGCCAGTAAGTTGGTGTGGAAGGGGGTGAACACTGAAGCTTTCTTT
j_call: TRBJ2-1; d_call: TRBD2; cdr3_length: 14; clone_size: -; v_call: TRBV7-2; cdr3_aa: CASSGNLAGDEQFF; cdr3_nt: TGTGCCAGCAGCGGAAATCTAGCGGGAGATGAGCAGTTCTTC
j_call: TRBJ1-1; d_call: -; cdr3_length: 14; clone_size: -; v_call: TRBV27; cdr3_aa: CASRNLYMNTEAFF; cdr3_nt: TGTGCCAGCAGAAATTTGTACATGAACACTGAAGCTTTCTTT
j_call: TRBJ2-2; d_call: -; cdr3_length: 18; clone_size: -; v_call: TRBV23-1; cdr3_aa: CASSQPDIYWINTGELFF; cdr3_nt: TGCGCCAGCAGTCAACCGGACATATACTGGATTAACACCGGGGAGCTGTTTTTT
j_call: TRBJ2-3; d_call: TRBD1; cdr3_length: 16; clone_size: -; v_call: TRBV11-1; cdr3_aa: CASSLGTGMITDTQYF; cdr3_nt: TGTGCCAGCAGCCTTGGGACAGGCATGATCACAGATACGCAGTATTTT
j_call: TRBJ2-7; d_call: -; cdr3_length: 13; clone_size: -; v_call: TRBV7-3; cdr3_aa: CASSLISSYEQYF; cdr3_nt: TGTGCCAGCAGCCTAATTAGCTCCTACGAGCAGTACTTC
j_call: TRBJ1-6; d_call: TRBD1; cdr3_length: 19; clone_size: -; v_call: TRBV13; cdr3_aa: CASSLEGSTGGIYNSPLHF; cdr3_nt: TGTGCCAGCAGCTTAGAGGGGAGCACAGGGGGGATTTATAATTCACCCCTCCACTTT
j_call: TRBJ1-4; d_call: TRBD1; cdr3_length: 15; clone_size: -; v_call: TRBV27; cdr3_aa: CASSPTGQGYQKLFF; cdr3_nt: TGTGCCAGCAGCCCTACTGGACAGGGGTATCAAAAACTGTTTTTT
j_call: TRBJ2-1; d_call: TRBD2; cdr3_length: 16; clone_size: -; v_call: TRBV10-1; cdr3_aa: CASSLPGLAPHNEQFF; cdr3_nt: TGCGCCAGCAGTTTACCCGGACTAGCGCCCCACAATGAGCAGTTCTTC
j_call: TRBJ1-1; d_call: TRBD1; cdr3_length: 15; clone_size: -; v_call: TRBV5-1; cdr3_aa: CASSSGQGGNTEAFF; cdr3_nt: TGCGCCAGCAGCTCAGGACAGGGAGGGAACACTGAAGCTTTCTTT
j_call: TRBJ2-1; d_call: TRBD2; cdr3_length: 16; clone_size: -; v_call: TRBV7-9; cdr3_aa: CASSQTSGRASNEQFF; cdr3_nt: TGTGCCAGCAGCCAGACTAGCGGGAGGGCCAGTAATGAGCAGTTCTTC
j_call: TRBJ2-3; d_call: TRBD1; cdr3_length: 12; clone_size: -; v_call: TRBV6-5; cdr3_aa: CASTGGADTQYF; cdr3_nt: TGTGCCAGTACAGGGGGCGCAGATACGCAGTATTTT
j_call: TRBJ2-7; d_call: TRBD2; cdr3_length: 15; clone_size: few; v_call: TRBV6-1; cdr3_aa: CASSEVGAGAYEQYF; cdr3_nt: TGTGCCAGCAGTGAAGTTGGCGCGGGGGCCTACGAGCAGTACTTC
j_call: TRBJ1-6; d_call: -; cdr3_length: 22; clone_size: -; v_call: TRBV28; cdr3_aa: CASSLGFGFIQDGGLYNSPLHF; cdr3_nt: TGTGCCAGCAGTTTGGGGTTCGGGTTTATCCAGGACGGGGGGTTATATAATTCACCCCTCCACTTT
j_call: TRBJ2-5; d_call: TRBD2; cdr3_length: 16; clone_size: -; v_call: TRBV3-1/TRBV3-2; cdr3_aa: CASSQVGTSGTETQYF; cdr3_nt: TGTGCCAGCAGCCAAGTAGGTACTAGCGGGACGGAGACCCAGTACTTC
j_call: TRBJ2-3; d_call: -; cdr3_length: 18; clone_size: -; v_call: TRBV5-1; cdr3_aa: CASSRGSLSDPRTDTQYF; cdr3_nt: TGCGCCAGCAGTCGCGGTAGCCTTTCAGACCCCCGCACAGATACGCAGTATTTT
j_call: TRBJ2-1; d_call: TRBD1; cdr3_length: 18; clone_size: -; v_call: TRBV5-1; cdr3_aa: CASSPPPRQGAVYNEQFF; cdr3_nt: TGCGCCAGCAGCCCGCCACCCCGACAGGGGGCAGTTTACAATGAGCAGTTCTTC
j_call: TRBJ1-2; d_call: TRBD1; cdr3_length: 15; clone_size: -; v_call: TRBV13; cdr3_aa: CASSFGDREGYGYTF; cdr3_nt: TGTGCCAGCAGCTTTGGGGACAGGGAGGGCTATGGCTACACCTTC
j_call: TRBJ1-2; d_call: -; cdr3_length: 17; clone_size: -; v_call: TRBV28; cdr3_aa: CASSLLETGIEGYGYTF; cdr3_nt: TGTGCCAGCAGTTTATTGGAGACTGGGATCGAGGGCTATGGCTACACCTTC
j_call: TRBJ1-5; d_call: -; cdr3_length: 15; clone_size: -; v_call: TRBV9; cdr3_aa: CASWGGGGHNQPQHF; cdr3_nt: TGTGCCAGCTGGGGCGGCGGGGGGCACAATCAGCCCCAGCATTTT
j_call: TRBJ1-1; d_call: -; cdr3_length: 13; clone_size: -; v_call: TRBV7-2; cdr3_aa: CASSLLVNTEAFF; cdr3_nt: TGTGCCAGCAGCTTATTAGTGAACACTGAAGCTTTCTTT
j_call: TRBJ1-1; d_call: -; cdr3_length: 15; clone_size: -; v_call: TRBV7-2; cdr3_aa: CASSVERGVTTEAFF; cdr3_nt: TGTGCCAGCAGCGTCGAACGGGGTGTTACCACTGAAGCTTTCTTT
j_call: TRBJ2-2; d_call: TRBD2; cdr3_length: 16; clone_size: -; v_call: TRBV9; cdr3_aa: CASSVSGGPGTGELFF; cdr3_nt: TGTGCCAGCAGCGTGTCGGGGGGGCCCGGCACCGGGGAGCTGTTTTTT
j_call: TRBJ2-7; d_call: TRBD1; cdr3_length: 14; clone_size: -; v_call: TRBV7-9; cdr3_aa: CASSQDRVGGEQYF; cdr3_nt: TGTGCCAGCAGCCAGGACAGGGTGGGCGGAGAGCAGTACTTC
j_call: TRBJ1-1; d_call: TRBD1; cdr3_length: 19; clone_size: -; v_call: TRBV3-1/TRBV3-2; cdr3_aa: CASSQDFWGRGYENTEAFF; cdr3_nt: TGTGCCAGCAGCCAAGATTTCTGGGGCAGGGGGTATGAGAACACTGAAGCTTTCTTT
j_call: TRBJ2-1; d_call: -; cdr3_length: 14; clone_size: -; v_call: TRBV11-3; cdr3_aa: CASSSYRLNNEQFF; cdr3_nt: TGTGCCAGCAGCTCCTACCGACTGAACAATGAGCAGTTCTTC